This TCR beta chain was identified in a study of blood T cell repertoires in COVID-19. The CDR3 sequence is 16 residues long. V shed 0 bases, J shed 8 bases, and the junction held 5 bases outside the gene matches. Germline V gene sequence: CDR1 MNHEY, CDR2 SVGAGI. Measured with immunoSEQ multiplex PCR; TCRdb has only the in-frame clones, and not every one. Of fewer than 250,000 clones listed, approximately 86% are singletons. This sequence was found in a woman aged 25 to 45 with acute COVID-19. This chain links TRBV6-5 with TRBJ1-6, with 9 bases fitting TRBD1. The sequenced sample was PBMCs or T cells enriched from blood (not recorded which). CDR3: CASSYSGTGNYSPLHF. The CDR3 DNA reads as TGTGCCAGCAGTTACTCCGGGACAGGGAACTATTCACCCCTCCACTTT.